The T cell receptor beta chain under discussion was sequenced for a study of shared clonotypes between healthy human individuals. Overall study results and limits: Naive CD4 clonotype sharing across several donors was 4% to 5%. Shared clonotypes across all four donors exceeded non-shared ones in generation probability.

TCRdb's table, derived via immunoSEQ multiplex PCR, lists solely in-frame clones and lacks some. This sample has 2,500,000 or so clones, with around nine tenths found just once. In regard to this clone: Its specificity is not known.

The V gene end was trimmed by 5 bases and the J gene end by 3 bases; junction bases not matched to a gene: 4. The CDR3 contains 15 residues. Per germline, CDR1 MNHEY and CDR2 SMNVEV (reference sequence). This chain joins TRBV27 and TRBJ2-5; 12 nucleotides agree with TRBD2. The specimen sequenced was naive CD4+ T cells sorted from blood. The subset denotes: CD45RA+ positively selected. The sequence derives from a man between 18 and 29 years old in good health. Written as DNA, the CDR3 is TGTGCCAGCAGTCCTCTAGCGGGGGGGGAAGAGACCCAGTACTTC. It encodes CASSPLAGGEETQYF.